The 23 T cell receptor beta chains reported below all come from one sample, sequenced in a study of tumor-infiltrating lymphocytes in primary liver carcinoma. Researchers drew blood RNA from unsorted whole blood and extracted germline DNA as well. Researchers generated TCR beta cDNA from about 460 ng of total RNA, relying on a constant-region primer. The TCR beta library was amplified through three nested multiplex PCR rounds in a modified ARM-PCR procedure. Rounds one and two of PCR, each of 10 cycles, were primed with TRBV1-TRBV30 forward primers and a C-beta reverse primer. TCRdb re-derived calls from the multiplex PCR reads in MiXCR, one entry per CDR3 protein. The data show a few hundred thousand distinct CDR3 sequences, roughly three fifths seen once. Sample: peripheral blood. The receptors shown here come from a woman in her 30s with primary liver carcinoma and hepatitis B virus infection.

The chain joins TRBV7-2 to TRBJ2-7; 14 bases match TRBD2. CDR3 length: 19 amino acids. V shed 0 bases and J 2 bases; nucleotides not matched to a gene: 9. In germline, CDR1 is SGHTA, CDR2 FQGNSA. CDR3 residues: CASSLARRLAGGPPYEQYF. CDR3 nucleotide sequence: TGTGCCAGCAGCTTAGCGCGTCGACTAGCGGGAGGGCCACCCTACGAGCAGTACTTC.

V gene TRBV6-6 combines with J gene TRBJ2-1; possibly TRBD2 for D (5 bases). The CDR3 sequence is 15 residues long. Trimming took off 6 bases at V and 3 bases at J, with 15 bases between the two ends. Germline lookup yields CDR1 MNHNY and CDR2 SVGAGI (reference sequence). The CDR3 region has the DNA TGTGCCAGCAGGTTTAGCGCCACCGGCTACAATGAGCAGTTCTTC. It is translated as CASRFSATGYNEQFF.

The chain employs TRBV7-9 and TRBJ2-5; tentatively, D is TRBD2 (5 bases). Germline lookup yields CDR1 SEHNR and CDR2 FQNEAQ (reference sequence). The CDR3 has 14 residues. Trimming took off 11 bases at V and 1 base at J, with 17 bases between the two ends. The DNA for the CDR3 is TGTGCCGGACGACTGGCGGGCTCCCAAGAGACCCAGTACTTC. Translating gives CAGRLAGSQETQYF.

This clonotype was counted a few times. The chain recombines TRBV24-1 with TRBJ2-2; perhaps TRBD1 as D (6 bases). Germline V lookup: CDR1 KGHDR, CDR2 SFDVKD. Trimming removed 3 bases at V and 3 bases at J, with 10 bases between. The CDR3 spans 15 residues. The CDR3 loop reads CATSDPDRDTGELFF. The CDR3 nucleotides read TGTGCCACCAGTGATCCGGACAGAGACACCGGGGAGCTGTTTTTT.

A remark on this clonotype: A read error may be the cause here, since a much bigger clone is one base away. V usage is TRBV4-1 and J usage is TRBJ2-3; possibly TRBD2 for D (6 bases). Germline V gives CDR1 MGHRA, CDR2 YSYEKL. There are 17 residues in the CDR3. As DNA, the CDR3 is TGCGCCAGCAGACAAGGAGAGCCCGGGACTAGCACAGATACGCAGTATTTT. Protein product: CASRQGEPGTSTDTQYF.

There are many counts of this clonotype. This chain joins TRBV12-3 or TRBV12-4 and TRBJ2-5, with TRBD1 matching 10 bases. The CDR3 is 16 amino acids. The V gene end was trimmed by 5 bases and the J gene end by 2 bases; junction bases not matched to a gene: 8. Written as DNA, the CDR3 is TGTGCCAGCAGTAGGGGATCGGGACAGGGGCAAGAGACCCAGTACTTC. Translating gives CASSRGSGQGQETQYF.

The rearrangement uses TRBV28 and TRBJ1-2; D might be TRBD1 (5 bases). CDR3 length: 13 residues. The V gene lost 5 bases and the J gene lost 6 bases, with 13 bases spanning the gap. Germline V gene sequence: CDR1 MDHEN, CDR2 SYDVKM. CDR3: CASSPQGEDGYTF. In DNA form, the CDR3 reads TGTGCCAGCAGTCCCCAGGGTGAAGATGGCTACACCTTC.

With respect to this clonotype: One base away lies a much larger clone, so this may be a sequencing read error. This chain connects TRBV12-3 or TRBV12-4 to TRBJ2-5; TRBD2 is a possible D gene (5 bases). The CDR3 covers 14 residues. The CDR3 nucleotides are TGTGTCAGCAGTTTAGGCGGTCGGGGAGAGGCCCAGTACTTC. Translation gives CVSSLGGRGEAQYF.

Turning to this clonotype: The junction departs from the called germline gene at one end, perhaps through a read error. This chain connects TRBV11-3 to TRBJ2-5; D is undetermined. This CDR3 has 12 amino acids. Germline V gene lookup returns CDR1 SGHNT and CDR2 YENEEA. CDR3 sequence reads: CASSLGTPTQHF. In DNA, the CDR3 is TGTGCCAGCAGCTTGGGTACCCCGACCCAGCACTTC.

V and J are TRBV6-2 or TRBV6-3 and TRBJ2-7; TRBD1 might be the D (5 bases). The germline V and J ends were trimmed by 7 bases and 2 bases, with 12 bases remaining between them. This CDR3 is built from 13 residues. CDR1 is MNHEY, CDR2 SVGEGT, per germline. CDR3 loop: CASNGANTYEQYF. Here the CDR3 DNA reads TGTGCCAGCAATGGGGCGAATACCTACGAGCAGTACTTC.

This clonotype was observed a single time. The conserved closing phenylalanine or tryptophan is absent in this CDR3, likely reflecting a read error. The chain carries TRBV6-2 or TRBV6-3 and TRBJ2-2, with TRBD2 matching over 11 bases. CDR1 MNHEY and CDR2 SVGEGT come from the germline V gene. The CDR3 covers 15 residues. The junction had 1 base not matched to a gene; V was cut back by 5 bases and J by 2 bases. The CDR3 is CASSGLAGNTGELFI. In nucleotides, the CDR3 is TGTGCCAGCAGTGGACTAGCGGGTAACACCGGGGAGCTGTTTATA.

This clonotype has just one count. Since a much larger clone is just one base distant, this may be a read error. The J gene is TRBJ2-1, the V gene TRBV28; D uncertain. Trimming removed 4 bases at V and 0 bases at J, with 13 bases between. This CDR3 contains 16 residues. Looked up from germline, CDR1 is MDHEN and CDR2 is SYDVKM. The CDR3 here is CASSSPSLGSYNEQFF. As DNA, the CDR3 is TGTGCCAGCAGTTCACCTTCACTTGGCTCCTACAATGAGCAGTTCTTC.

The chain links TRBV5-1 to TRBJ1-4, with D possibly TRBD1 on 6 matching bases. The V gene's germline CDR1 is SGHRS and CDR2 YFSETQ. The CDR3 length is 16 residues. Deletions cut 4 bases from V and 3 bases from J, with 16 bases between. The chain's CDR3 is CASSLPSEGANEKLFF. The DNA for the CDR3 is TGCGCCAGCAGCCTACCTTCAGAGGGGGCTAATGAAAAACTGTTTTTT.

With respect to this clonotype: At one of its ends the junction is not consistent with the germline gene, which may arise from a read error. The chain employs TRBV11-2 and TRBJ2-7; D might be TRBD1 (5 bases). The CDR3 is 13 residues long. Germline CDR1 and CDR2: SGHAT and FQNNGV. The CDR3 protein is CASSLGAFHEQYF. CDR3 in DNA: TGTGCCAGTAGCTTAGGGGCTTTCCACGAGCAGTACTTC.

J is TRBJ2-1 and V is TRBV6-5; tentative D call: TRBD2 (7 bases). CDR1 and CDR2 from the germline V gene are MNHEY and SVGAGI. The CDR3 length is 13 residues. Trimming stripped 8 bases from V and 8 bases from J, with 16 bases between. DNA for the CDR3: TGTGCCAGCGGCAGGGGAGGGGGTGATGAGCAGTTCTTC. Amino acid sequence: CASGRGGGDEQFF.

The chain has TRBV5-6 and TRBJ2-5; possible D gene TRBD1, 6 bases. The CDR3 runs to 13 residues. Deletions cut 2 bases from V and 3 bases from J, with 8 bases between. Germline-derived CDR1 and CDR2 are SGHDT and YYEEEE. The CDR3 here is CASSFRGEETQYF. The CDR3 nucleotides are TGTGCCAGCAGCTTCAGGGGTGAAGAGACCCAGTACTTC.

This clonotype was seen many times. The chain uses TRBV12-3 or TRBV12-4 and TRBJ2-3; either TRBD1 or TRBD2 may fit D (6 bases each). The CDR3 loop spans 15 amino acids. V gave up 6 bases and J gave up 4 bases, with 17 bases separating them. The CDR3 sequence: CASSPSGAHPDTQYF. As DNA, the CDR3 is TGTGCCAGCAGCCCCTCGGGGGCGCATCCAGATACGCAGTATTTT.

With regard to this clonotype: The junction does not match germline at one end; this may be a read error. The V call is TRBV11-2, the J call TRBJ2-5, with D possibly being TRBD1 (6 bases). The CDR3 is 14 amino acids. Germline V gives CDR1 SGHAT, CDR2 FQNNGV. The CDR3 reads CASSLGRGSETQCF. CDR3 nucleotides: TGCGCCAGCAGCTTAGGCAGGGGAAGTGAGACCCAGTGCTTC. The full variable domain, in which reference TRBV11-2 and TRBJ2-5 provide the parts outside the CDR3, is EAGVAQSPRYKIIEKRQSVAFWCNPISGHATLYWYQQILGQGPKLLIQFQNNGVVDDSQLPKDRFSAERLKGVDSTLKIQPAKLEDSAVYLCASSLGRGSETQCFGPGTRLLVL.

This clonotype was counted between two and nine times. This rearrangement joins TRBV28 to TRBJ1-6; 8 bases are a match to TRBD1. CDR3 length: 16 residues. V lost 6 bases and J lost 0; bases outside the gene matches: 4. In germline, CDR1 is MDHEN, CDR2 SYDVKM. CDR3 sequence (DNA): TGTGCCAGCAGCTCAGGGGGCAGCTCCTATAATTCACCCCTCCACTTT. Its translation: CASSSGGSSYNSPLHF.

A note on this clonotype: A much bigger clone sits one base away, suggesting this may be a read error. V is TRBV10-3 and J is TRBJ1-6, with 7 bases identical to TRBD1. There are 13 residues in the CDR3. Germline CDR1 ENHRY, CDR2 SYGVKD. CDR3 coding DNA: TGTCCCATAGCTGACAGGGTAGATTCACCCCTCCACTTT. Translation: CPIADRVDSPLHF.

Regarding this clonotype: This sequence may be a read error, since a much larger clone differs from it by one base. This chain uses TRBV6-1 with TRBJ1-5, with a possible D match to TRBD1 (5 bases). The CDR3 has 15 amino acids. Germline CDR1 is MNHNS and CDR2 is SASEGT. The CDR3 nucleotides read TGTGCCAGCAAAGAGGGGCGGACGAGCAATCAGCCCCAGCAGTTT. It yields the protein CASKEGRTSNQPQQF.

Concerning this clonotype itself: A read error is possible here, since a much larger clone lies one base away. The chain carries TRBV4-2 and TRBJ2-2, with D perhaps being TRBD1 or TRBD2 (6 bases each). CDR3 length: 15 residues. Germline V gene data show CDR1 as LGHNA and CDR2 as YNFKEQ. Here the CDR3 DNA reads TGTGCCAACAGCCGGGGGCATCGGAACACCGGGGAGCTGTTTTTT. Amino acids: CANSRGHRNTGELFF.

The genes are TRBV5-8 and TRBJ1-4; no clear D gene. CDR1 is SGHTS and CDR2 is YDEGEE in the germline V gene. There are 14 residues in the CDR3. With 4 bases removed from V and 7 bases from J, the gap between germline ends came to 14 bases. The CDR3 DNA is TGTGCCAGCAGCCTGAGACTGGGCAGTGAAAAACTGTTTTTT. It codes for CASSLRLGSEKLFF.